A single sample is the source of the 22 T cell receptor beta chains below, sequenced in a study of vaccination and CD4 T cells after COVID-19. These TCRs' antigens remain unknown. Treatment specified: 10-day PBMC culture with coronavirus spike peptide pools or control peptides (ViraFEST assay). With the Oncomine TCR Beta short-read assay, DNA from cultured CD4+ T cells was sequenced. Using its own MiXCR run on the PCR reads, TCRdb lists one record per CDR3 protein. This sample has around 20,000 distinct CDR3 sequences, with approximately 50% found just once. The sample comprised CD4+ T cells from blood, cultured in vitro. The receptor set was obtained from a human donor who had recovered from COVID-19.

V usage is TRBV28 and J usage is TRBJ2-7, with a tentative D call TRBD1 (5 bases). CDR3 size: 13 residues. The V end was cut by 6 bases, the J end by 3 bases, with 12 bases between. CDR1 and CDR2 (germline): MDHEN, SYDVKM. The CDR3 nucleotides read TGTGCCAGCAGACCCCTCGACAGCTACGAGCAGTACTTC. This gives the protein CASRPLDSYEQYF.

This chain uses TRBV2 with TRBJ2-7, with D possibly matching TRBD1 (5 bases). Germline CDR1 reads SNHLY; CDR2 reads FYNNEI. The CDR3 sequence is 12 residues long. V shed 11 bases and J shed 4 bases, with 15 bases lying between them. CDR3 residues: CASRDQGYEQYF. CDR3 nucleotide sequence: TGTGCCTCTAGGGATCAGGGATACGAGCAGTACTTC.

This clonotype was found once. The chain recombines TRBV6-1 with TRBJ2-7; 16 bases agree with TRBD2. V dropped 4 bases and J dropped 6; count of bases not matched to a gene: 3. The CDR3 contains 15 residues. The germline CDR1 and CDR2 sequences are MNHNS and SASEGT. This CDR3 is CASSVGLAGGLEQYF. CDR3 bases: TGTGCCAGCAGTGTGGGACTAGCGGGAGGGCTCGAGCAGTACTTC.

This clonotype appeared a single time. The chain combines TRBV20-1 with TRBJ1-2; TRBD1 matches at 12 bases. Trimming removed 6 bases from V and 3 bases from J; junction bases left unmatched: 8. The CDR3 extends over 15 amino acids. Germline loops: CDR1 DFQATT, CDR2 SNEGSKA (reference sequence). The DNA for the CDR3 is TGCAGTGCGGCCGGGACAGGGGGCCGGGACTATGGCTACACCTTC. It encodes CSAAGTGGRDYGYTF.

The chain uses TRBV11-3 and TRBJ1-6, with TRBD1 identical over 7 bases. The CDR3 runs 15 residues. The germline CDR1 and CDR2 sequences are SGHNT and YENEEA. The J segment lost 6 bases and the V segment lost 5 bases, leaving 7 bases of the junction unmatched. In nucleotides, the CDR3 is TGTGCCAGCAGCCACCGACAGGGCGCTAATTCACCCCTCCACTTT. Encoded protein: CASSHRQGANSPLHF.

The CDR3 nucleotides are TGTGCCAGCAGGATGGCAGGGCGCCCCAATCAGCCCCAGCATTTT. This encodes CASRMAGRPNQPQHF. The chain combines TRBV2 with TRBJ1-5; a weak D match, TRBD1 (5 bases). V was cut by 6 bases and J by 3 bases, with 15 bases left in between. Germline V gene sequence: CDR1 SNHLY, CDR2 FYNNEI. The CDR3 sequence is 15 residues long. The full variable domain, its missing parts supplied by reference TRBV2 and TRBJ1-5, is EPEVTQTPSHQVTQMGQEVILRCVPISNHLYFYWYRQILGQKVEFLVSFYNNEISEKSEIFDDQFSVERPDGSNFTLKIRSTKLEDSAMYFCASRMAGRPNQPQHFGDGTRLSIL.

This clonotype was picked up a small number of times. The CDR3 DNA reads TGTGCCAGCAGTTACTGGGCTGAAGGAACCTATGGCTACACCTTC. Its translation is CASSYWAEGTYGYTF. The rearrangement links TRBV6-2 or TRBV6-3 to TRBJ1-2; D call uncertain. This CDR3 region has 15 residues. Germline loops: CDR1 MNHEY, CDR2 SVGEGT. V lost 1 base and J 4 bases, leaving 13 bases between the germline ends.

The chain is built from TRBV4-1 and TRBJ2-2, with D unresolved. Germline lookup yields CDR1 MGHRA and CDR2 YSYEKL. Trimming stripped 1 base from V and 0 bases from J, with 6 bases between. The CDR3 runs to 15 residues. This chain's CDR3 is CASSQGTANTGELFF. The DNA for the CDR3 is TGCGCCAGCAGCCAAGGCACAGCGAACACCGGGGAGCTGTTTTTT.

The gene calls are TRBV20-1 and TRBJ2-1; D possibly matches TRBD1 or TRBD2 (5 bases each). Germline-derived CDR1 and CDR2 are DFQATT and SNEGSKA (reference sequence). V was cut by 0 bases and J by 6 bases, with 18 bases left in between. This CDR3 spans 16 amino acids. The CDR3 protein is CSARERRGPNFNEQFF. The CDR3, as DNA: TGCAGTGCTAGAGAACGAAGGGGACCAAACTTCAATGAGCAGTTCTTC.

This clonotype was picked up a small number of times. The chain combines TRBV7-2 with TRBJ1-2, with D perhaps TRBD1 (5 bases). This CDR3 has 14 amino acids. CDR1 is SGHTA, CDR2 FQGNSA, per germline. Trimming took 1 base from V and 5 from J, leaving 11 bases between them. The CDR3 sequence is CASSLEQGPYGYTF. CDR3 DNA sequence: TGTGCCAGCAGCTTAGAGCAGGGCCCGTATGGCTACACCTTC.

This clonotype was counted between two and nine times. V is TRBV30 and J is TRBJ1-2; tentatively, D is TRBD1 (5 bases). Germline-derived CDR1 and CDR2 are GTSNPN and SVGIG (reference sequence). Trimming left V 3 bases short and J 4 bases short, with 12 bases between. This CDR3 spans 13 amino acids. CDR3 in amino acids: CAWSGGASYGYTF. DNA of the CDR3: TGTGCCTGGAGCGGGGGAGCTTCCTATGGCTACACCTTC.

The table lists this clonotype with a few counts. The chain has TRBV6-1 and TRBJ1-6; 7 bases are a match to TRBD1. CDR1 is MNHNS and CDR2 is SASEGT in the germline V gene. V was pared by 6 bases and J by 10 bases, with 12 bases of the junction left unmatched. CDR3 length equals 15 residues. This chain's CDR3 is CASRKTGLGGSPLHF. CDR3 DNA sequence: TGTGCCAGCAGAAAGACAGGGCTAGGAGGATCACCCCTCCACTTT.

The chain uses TRBV6-2 or TRBV6-3 and TRBJ1-1; D is possibly TRBD1 (6 bases). Germline assignment: CDR1 MNHEY and CDR2 SVGEGT. Trimming removed 2 bases from V and 0 bases from J, with 16 bases in between. CDR3 size: 17 residues. The DNA of the CDR3 is TGTGCCAGCAGTTACAGGGGGGGTAGACGGTTGAACACTGAAGCTTTCTTT. It encodes CASSYRGGRRLNTEAFF.

The rearrangement uses TRBV7-2 and TRBJ1-4; 8 bases fit TRBD1. In germline, CDR1 is SGHTA, CDR2 FQGNSA. This CDR3 has 14 amino acids. V was clipped by 5 bases and J by 10 bases; unmatched bases: 9. The CDR3 loop reads CASSPDRADGKLFF. The CDR3 DNA reads as TGTGCCAGCAGCCCGGACAGGGCGGATGGAAAACTGTTTTTT.

The chain links TRBV20-1 to TRBJ2-1, with a tentative D call TRBD2 (6 bases). V dropped 0 bases and J dropped 0 bases, with 15 bases sitting between them. The CDR3 length is 17 residues. Germline CDR1 reads DFQATT; CDR2 reads SNEGSKA (reference sequence). The DNA of the CDR3 is TGCAGTGCTAGAGATGTTAGCGGTTCGAGCTCCTACAATGAGCAGTTCTTC. Encoded protein: CSARDVSGSSSYNEQFF.

The rearrangement joins TRBV20-1 to TRBJ2-7, with TRBD1 matching over 7 bases. Looked up from germline, CDR1 is DFQATT and CDR2 is SNEGSKA (reference sequence). The CDR3 covers 15 residues. V was pared by 6 bases and J by 2 bases, with 13 bases of the junction left unmatched. The DNA of the CDR3 is TGCAGTGCGATGCGCCCGACAGGGATGACCTACGAGCAGTACTTC. Residues: CSAMRPTGMTYEQYF.

The genes are TRBV19 and TRBJ2-7, with D perhaps given as TRBD1 or TRBD2 (5 bases each). The CDR3 has 14 residues. With 3 bases removed from V and 1 base from J, the gap between germline ends came to 10 bases. Germline CDR1 reads LNHDA; CDR2 reads SQIVND (reference sequence). This chain's CDR3 is CASSIGDGSYEQYF. For the CDR3, the DNA is TGTGCCAGTAGTATTGGGGACGGTTCCTACGAGCAGTACTTC.

The chain joins TRBV7-6 to TRBJ2-2; the D gene is possibly TRBD2 (5 bases). The CDR3 contains 15 residues. From germline, CDR1 is SGHVS and CDR2 FNYEAQ. The V end was cut by 1 base, the J end by 7 bases, with 13 bases between. The CDR3 nucleotides are TGTGCCAGCAGCTTAGTTCGGGGATTGGACGGGGAGCTGTTTTTT. It specifies CASSLVRGLDGELFF.

The chain has TRBV6-1 and TRBJ2-1, with 7 bases matching TRBD2. Germline values: CDR1 MNHNS, CDR2 SASEGT. The CDR3 is made up of 14 amino acids. Losses at the gene ends were 7 bases for V and 4 bases for J; bases not matched to a gene: 7. The CDR3 loop is CASNPAGLYNEQFF. CDR3 in DNA: TGTGCCAGCAACCCAGCGGGGCTTTACAATGAGCAGTTCTTC.

The rearrangement links TRBV24-1 to TRBJ2-7; D unclear. This CDR3 comprises 11 residues. V was clipped by 1 base and J by 6 bases, with 3 bases between them. Per the germline V gene, CDR1 is KGHDR and CDR2 is SFDVKD. CDR3 loop: CATSDFCEQYF. In nucleotides, the CDR3 is TGTGCCACCAGTGATTTCTGCGAGCAGTACTTC.

The gene calls are TRBV7-2 and TRBJ2-7; no clear D gene. Between the trimmed V and J ends, which lost 1 base and 0 bases, there was a span of 10 bases. Germline CDR1 is SGHTA and CDR2 is FQGNSA. This CDR3 comprises 15 residues. CDR3: CASSLVPHSSYEQYF. In DNA form, the CDR3 reads TGTGCCAGCAGCTTAGTCCCCCACAGCTCCTACGAGCAGTACTTC.

The DNA of the CDR3 is TGTGCCATCAAGTGGGACAGGGACACAGATACGCAGTATTTT. Residues: CAIKWDRDTDTQYF. The chain combines TRBV6-1 with TRBJ2-3; 9 bases line up with TRBD1. After removal of 10 bases from V and 2 bases from J, the junction contained 7 bases not matched to a gene. The CDR3 runs 14 residues. Germline lookup yields CDR1 MNHNS and CDR2 SASEGT.